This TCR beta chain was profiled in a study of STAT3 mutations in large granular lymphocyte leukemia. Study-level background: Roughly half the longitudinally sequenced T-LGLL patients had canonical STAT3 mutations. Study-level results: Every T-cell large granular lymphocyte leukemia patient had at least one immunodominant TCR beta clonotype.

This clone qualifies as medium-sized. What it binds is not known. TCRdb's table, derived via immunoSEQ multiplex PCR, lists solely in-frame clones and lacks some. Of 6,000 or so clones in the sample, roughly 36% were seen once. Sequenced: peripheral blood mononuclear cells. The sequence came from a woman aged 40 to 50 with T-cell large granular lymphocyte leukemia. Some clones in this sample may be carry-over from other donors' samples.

The CDR3 coding sequence is TGTGCCAGCAGCCAAGATCCGGGACAGGGCTTCTACGAGCAGTACTTC. Protein: CASSQDPGQGFYEQYF. The chain recombines TRBV4-2 with TRBJ2-7; TRBD1 matches at 9 bases. Trimming removed 0 bases from V and 3 bases from J; junction bases left unmatched: 6. The CDR3 length is 16 residues. Germline V gene sequence: CDR1 LGHNA, CDR2 YNFKEQ.